This T cell receptor (beta chain) was retrieved from a study of T cells in Graves' hyperthyroidism and ophthalmopathy. Study at large: Peripheral blood was acquired at first diagnosis, ahead of any therapy whatsoever.

Exclusion of patients followed from uncontrolled infection, other autoimmune disease, pregnancy or lactation. The length of the CDR3 is 14 residues. Trimming removed 4 bases at V and 3 bases at J, with 12 bases between. Amplified regions were TCR beta CDR3 sequences from RNA transcripts. Researchers ran a first-round RT-PCR on the TCR CDR3 using the HTBI primer set. TCRdb reprocessed the multiplex PCR reads with MiXCR, giving one entry per CDR3 protein. The sample carries hundreds of thousands of distinct CDR3 sequences, roughly 15% recorded once. Regarding the study as a whole: Researchers report that a 13 V-J model separated ophthalmopathy from stable hyperthyroidism. Within blood appeared most thyroid clonotypes that had expanded above 0.001.

This clonotype was recorded at least ten times. Its antigen is currently unknown. The TCR comes from a woman between 40 and 55 years old with Graves' ophthalmopathy. This sequence joins TRBV12-3 or TRBV12-4 and TRBJ1-1; D is perhaps TRBD1 (5 bases). Sequences were obtained from blood. CDR3 DNA sequence: TGTGCCAGCAGTTCGTGGCAGGGAGACACTGAAGCTTTCTTT. Residues: CASSSWQGDTEAFF.